The 17 T cell receptor beta chains presented below share a single source sample, sequenced in a study of quantifying T cell responses using KT2 cells. As for the study in general: Reverse transcription used primers in the TCR alpha and beta constant regions.

An oligo carrying a UMI was ligated to the cDNA 3' end. First-round PCR used four to five cycles and beta primers RC1.1 and RC1.2 covering TRBC1 and TRBC2. TCRdb re-called the UMI-ligation and nested PCR reads through MiXCR, storing one row per CDR3 protein. Of about 33,000 distinct CDR3 sequences in the sample, 10% were seen once. Sequences were obtained from PBMCs spiked with cells of the T cell clone KT2. Every receptor here comes from a human donor.

This clonotype was detected only a few times. CDR3 region: CASSSGTGEDNSPLHF. For the CDR3, the DNA is TGCGCCAGCAGCTCCGGGACAGGGGAGGACAATTCACCCCTCCACTTT. This chain connects TRBV5-1 to TRBJ1-6, with 10 bases identical to TRBD1. CDR3 size: 16 residues. Trimming removed 3 bases from V and 7 bases from J; junction bases left unmatched: 7. Germline CDR1 and CDR2: SGHRS and YFSETQ.

The V gene is TRBV11-2, the J gene TRBJ1-6; D perhaps matches TRBD1 (5 bases). The CDR3 has 15 residues. Per the germline V gene, CDR1 is SGHAT and CDR2 is FQNNGV. V was trimmed by 6 bases and J by 8 bases, leaving 17 bases between them. The CDR3 loop is CASRYGRRGDSPLHF. CDR3 DNA sequence: TGTGCCAGCAGATATGGGCGGCGGGGGGATTCACCCCTCCACTTT.

This clonotype was seen once. The rearrangement uses TRBV30 and TRBJ1-6; possible D gene TRBD1, 5 bases. From germline, CDR1 is GTSNPN and CDR2 SVGIG (reference sequence). V shed 1 base and J shed 5 bases, with 9 bases lying between them. This CDR3 region has 14 residues. Written as DNA, the CDR3 is TGTGCCTGGAGTGCGGGGCAAGATAATTCACCCCTCCACTTT. Translation gives CAWSAGQDNSPLHF.

V is TRBV7-9 and J is TRBJ2-1; 13 bases are a match to TRBD2. Germline V CDR1 and CDR2: SEHNR, FQNEAQ (reference sequence). The V segment lost 3 bases and the J segment 7 bases; nucleotides outside the gene matches: 6. The length of the CDR3 is 16 residues. CDR3 protein: CASSFTGTSGKNEQFF. The DNA of the CDR3 is TGTGCCAGCAGCTTTACCGGGACTAGCGGGAAAAATGAGCAGTTCTTC.

V is TRBV7-3 and J is TRBJ2-5; 8 bases are shared with TRBD2. CDR1 is SGHTA and CDR2 is FQGTGA in the germline V gene. This CDR3 spans 15 amino acids. The ends lost 5 bases at V and 2 bases at J; junction bases unmatched: 7. The CDR3 here is CASSQAGVGQETQYF. CDR3 DNA sequence: TGTGCCAGCAGCCAAGCGGGAGTAGGTCAAGAGACCCAGTACTTC.

This clonotype occurred many times. The chain recombines TRBV4-2 with TRBJ1-5, with a tentative D call TRBD1 (6 bases). Germline CDR1 and CDR2: LGHNA and YNFKEQ. The CDR3 length is 15 residues. Trimming shortened V by 1 base and J by 6 bases, and 13 bases separated the two germline ends. The CDR3 region has the DNA TGTGCCAGCAGCCAAGGACAGGACGGCTTTCAGCCCCAGCATTTT. Its translation: CASSQGQDGFQPQHF.

This clonotype occurred a few times. The rearrangement links TRBV10-3 to TRBJ2-7; D remains ambiguous. Germline V gene data show CDR1 as ENHRY and CDR2 as SYGVKD. This CDR3 comprises 13 residues. The ends were cut back, 10 bases at V and 2 bases at J, with 15 bases in the middle. The CDR3 coding sequence is TGTGCCAGCTGGACGATGGGGACCTACGAGCAGTACTTC. As protein: CASWTMGTYEQYF.

The chain carries TRBV20-1 and TRBJ2-3; 13 nucleotides match TRBD2. CDR3 length: 16 residues. Germline V gives CDR1 DFQATT, CDR2 SNEGSKA (reference sequence). V trimming: 3 bases; J trimming: 5 bases; junction bases outside the gene matches: 8. CDR3 loop: CSASRRGLAGVDTQYF. The CDR3, as DNA: TGCAGTGCTAGCCGGAGAGGACTAGCGGGAGTAGATACGCAGTATTTT.

This clonotype was seen more than once but under ten times. The J gene is TRBJ1-1, the V gene TRBV7-9; D may be TRBD1 (5 bases). Germline V gene data show CDR1 as SEHNR and CDR2 as FQNEAQ (reference sequence). The V end was cut by 7 bases, the J end by 1 base, with 13 bases between. There are 14 residues in the CDR3. CDR3: CASTRRGSNTEAFF. The CDR3 region has the DNA TGTGCCAGCACCCGAAGGGGTTCGAACACTGAAGCTTTCTTT. Full variable domain (outside the CDR3, taken from reference TRBV7-9 and TRBJ1-1): DTGVSQNPRHKITKRGQNVTFRCDPISEHNRLYWYRQTLGQGPEFLTYFQNEAQLEKSRLLSDRFSAERPKGSFSTLEIQRTEQGDSAMYLCASTRRGSNTEAFFGQGTRLTVV.

With regard to this clonotype: A much larger clone sits a single nucleotide away, making a read error possible. This chain links TRBV15 with TRBJ1-1; no definite D call. This CDR3 spans 14 amino acids. Germline V gives CDR1 LNHNV, CDR2 YYDKDF (reference sequence). The ends were cut back, 5 bases at V and 4 bases at J, with 14 bases in the middle. CDR3 in DNA: TGTGCCACCAGCCATGGGAATGGGGTCACTGAAGCTTTCTTT. This encodes CATSHGNGVTEAFF. Drawing the rest from reference TRBV15 and TRBJ1-1, the complete variable domain is DAMVIQNPRYQVTQFGKPVTLSCSQTLNHNVMYWYQQKSSQAPKLLFHYYDKDFNNEADTPDNFQSRRPNTSFCFLDIRSPGLGDTAMYLCATSHGNGVTEAFFGQGTRLTVV.

This clonotype has only a few counts. The J gene is TRBJ1-5, the V gene TRBV5-1, with D possibly matching TRBD1 (5 bases). V was trimmed by 0 bases and J by 6 bases, leaving 16 bases between them. Germline assignment: CDR1 SGHRS and CDR2 YFSETQ. This CDR3 spans 16 amino acids. The DNA of the CDR3 is TGCGCCAGCAGCTTGGCCGGCAGGGCCGAGGGTCAGCCCCAGCATTTT. Translating gives CASSLAGRAEGQPQHF.

This clonotype has ten or more counts. The chain joins TRBV20-1 to TRBJ1-2; D is unclear. Per germline, CDR1 DFQATT and CDR2 SNEGSKA (reference sequence). This CDR3 is 13 amino acids long. V lost 4 bases, J lost 4 bases, and 13 bases lay in between. The DNA for the CDR3 is TGCAGTGCTACAGCTTTAAGTTTCTATGGCTACACCTTC. Amino acid sequence: CSATALSFYGYTF.

CDR3 nucleotide sequence: TGCAGTGTAAAAGAGCCCGGAAGGGACCTGGGGGCTTTCTTT. This codes for CSVKEPGRDLGAFF. The chain has TRBV20-1 and TRBJ1-1; TRBD1 is a possible D gene (5 bases). This CDR3 spans 14 amino acids. Germline CDR1 and CDR2: DFQATT and SNEGSKA (reference sequence). V lost 7 bases and J lost 11, with 26 bases in between.

This clonotype was seen a few times. The chain recombines TRBV3-1 with TRBJ1-3; D not certain. The germline CDR1 and CDR2 sequences are LGHDT and YNNKEL (reference sequence). The CDR3 is 14 amino acids. Trimming took 4 bases from V and 0 from J, leaving 7 bases between them. The CDR3 DNA reads as TGTGCCAGCAGCCTCAGGAGCTCTGGAAACACCATATATTTT. It encodes CASSLRSSGNTIYF.

This clonotype was observed at least ten times. The J gene is TRBJ1-2, the V gene TRBV4-1; D is possibly TRBD1 (6 bases). There are 15 residues in the CDR3. The germline CDR1 and CDR2 sequences are MGHRA and YSYEKL. The germline V and J ends were trimmed by 1 base and 7 bases, with 16 bases remaining between them. The DNA of the CDR3 is TGCGCCAGCAGCCAAGGACAGGCTGAAATAGGTGGCTACACCTTC. As protein: CASSQGQAEIGGYTF.

This clonotype was observed a single time. The J gene is TRBJ2-2, the V gene TRBV24-1, with D possibly matching TRBD1 (6 bases). The V and J ends lost 3 bases and 6 bases respectively, with 19 bases between them. The germline V gene encodes CDR1 KGHDR and CDR2 SFDVKD. The CDR3 loop spans 17 amino acids. The CDR3 DNA reads as TGTGCCACCAGTGATCCACCGGGACACGGGGTGGCCGGGGAGCTGTTTTTT. Its translation: CATSDPPGHGVAGELFF.

This clonotype was observed many times. The chain joins TRBV29-1 to TRBJ1-2, with TRBD1 identical over 9 bases. Germline V gene lookup returns CDR1 SQVTM and CDR2 ANQGSEA. V trimming: 2 bases; J trimming: 6 bases; junction bases outside the gene matches: 7. This CDR3 has 14 amino acids. The CDR3 here is CSVEYRGQLDGYTF. CDR3 bases: TGCAGCGTTGAATACAGGGGGCAATTGGATGGCTACACCTTC. Complete variable domain (other parts from reference TRBV29-1 and TRBJ1-2): SAVISQKPSRDICQRGTSLTIQCQVDSQVTMMFWYRQQPGQSLTLIATANQGSEATYESGFVIDKFPISRPNLTFSTLTVSNMSPEDSSIYLCSVEYRGQLDGYTFGSGTRLTVV.